This TCR beta chain was recovered during a study of T cells expressing NK-cell markers. The CDR3 covers 16 residues. Using the 5' RACE reads, TCRdb records one entry per CDR3 protein without DNA. Reported are 300,000 to 500,000 distinct CDR3 sequences; the ten largest clones contain around 10%. Whole-study findings and limits: The CD3+CD56-NKG2C+ fraction was also led by these clonotypes in several donors. Six of the donors carried dominant NKG2C+ clonotypes that took up about 1.0-8% of their CD8+ T cells.

As to this clonotype: The antigen is not known.

This clonotype was obtained from a woman aged 45-65 years in good health. The V gene is TRBV12-3 or TRBV12-4, the J gene TRBJ2-5; TCRdb names TRBD1, which stays unverified in the absence of DNA. The material sequenced was blood T cells: a sorted CD56 or NKG2C T cell subset, CD4+ or CD8+ T cells, or bulk PBMC T cells (not recorded which). The CDR3 sequence is CASRLLLWGTQETQYF.